This is a list of T cell receptor beta chains from one sample in a study of control samples from healthy donors and cancer patients. TCRdb's table, derived via immunoSEQ multiplex PCR, lists solely in-frame clones and lacks some. The table includes 100,000 to 150,000 clones, nearly 90% detected once. The material sequenced was blood. The receptor source for this set is a man aged 45 to 65 in good health. Each CDR3 is given with its conserved first and last residue. Fields, in order: clone size, J gene, V gene, D gene, CDR3 DNA, CDR3 protein. D genes are given only for firm matches. Not every row has a clone size; where given, it reads once, few, many or a size class.

NA | TRBJ1-1 | TRBV5-4 | TRBD1 | TGTGCCAGCAGCCCCGGGACAGGGAAGAACACTGAAGCTTTCTTT | CASSPGTGKNTEAFF
many | TRBJ2-3 | TRBV4-1 | TRBD2 | TGCGCCAGCAGCCTACGACTAGCGGGGAGCACAGATACGCAGTATTTT | CASSLRLAGSTDTQYF
NA | TRBJ1-1 | TRBV7-9 | NA | TGTGCCAGCATAGGTGAGGGAGGGAAGGGCACTGAAGCTTTCTTT | CASIGEGGKGTEAFF
NA | TRBJ2-7 | TRBV6-5 | NA | TGTGCCAGCAGTTACTCTGCAGGGGCATACGAGCAGTACTTC | CASSYSAGAYEQYF
NA | TRBJ1-2 | TRBV5-1 | NA | TGCGCCAGCAGCTTGGGTCCAGGCTATGGCTACACCTTC | CASSLGPGYGYTF
NA | TRBJ1-2 | TRBV5-1 | TRBD1 | TGCGCCAGCAGCTTGGCCGGACAGGCAGGATTCGGCTACACCTTC | CASSLAGQAGFGYTF
NA | TRBJ1-3 | TRBV3-1/TRBV3-2 | NA | TGTGCCAGCAGCCCGAATAGCCCGTACCCCTCCAGCCGAAACACCATATATTTT | CASSPNSPYPSSRNTIYF
NA | TRBJ1-3 | TRBV5-6 | TRBD1 | TGTGCCAGCAGCAGTTCCCGGGACAGGGGGTCGGGAAACACCATATATTTT | CASSSSRDRGSGNTIYF
NA | TRBJ2-3 | TRBV29-1 | TRBD2 | TGCAGCGCCGGAGAGGCTAGCGGGGCCCTACCCACAGATACGCAGTATTTT | CSAGEASGALPTDTQYF
NA | TRBJ2-5 | TRBV5-1 | TRBD1 | TGCGCCAGCACTCCCACAGGGGGTAAAGAGACCCAGTACTTC | CASTPTGGKETQYF
NA | TRBJ2-7 | TRBV7-6 | NA | TGTGCCAGCAGCTTAGAGCAGGCATTCCTTTCGAGCTCCTACGAGCAGTACTTC | CASSLEQAFLSSSYEQYF